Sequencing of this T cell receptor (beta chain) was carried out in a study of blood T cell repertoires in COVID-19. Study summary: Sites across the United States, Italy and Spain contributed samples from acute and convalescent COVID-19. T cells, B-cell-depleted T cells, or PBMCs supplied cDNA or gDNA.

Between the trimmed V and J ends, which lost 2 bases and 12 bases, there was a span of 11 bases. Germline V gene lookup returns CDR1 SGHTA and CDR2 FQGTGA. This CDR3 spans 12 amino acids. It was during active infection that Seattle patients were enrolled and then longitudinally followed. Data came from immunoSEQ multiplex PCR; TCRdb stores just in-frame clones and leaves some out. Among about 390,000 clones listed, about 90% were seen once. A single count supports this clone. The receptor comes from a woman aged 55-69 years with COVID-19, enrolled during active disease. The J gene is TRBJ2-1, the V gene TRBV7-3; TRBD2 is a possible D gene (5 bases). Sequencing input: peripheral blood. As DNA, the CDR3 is TGTGCCAGCAGCTTACGGGGTACCGCGCAGTTCTTC. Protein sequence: CASSLRGTAQFF.